This T cell receptor beta chain appears in the sequencing data of a study of cytomegalovirus exposure and HLA in healthy donors (dated by TCRdb to between 2016 and 2019). For the study in its entirety: The approximately 710 repertoires of the first cohort and the roughly 120 validation repertoires were produced on the same platform, according to a later analysis. The study aimed to test whether cataloging public T cell receptors could reveal signatures of past pathogen exposure. In addition to the first cohort of 666 subjects, a separate validation cohort of 120 different subjects was used. To predict cytomegalovirus infection status, the study brought together high-throughput TCR immunosequencing, statistical association of individual TCRs with disease status, and machine learning.

Receptor amplification or capture employed the immunoSEQ multiplex PCR assay. The original methods were these. To diagnose cytomegalovirus status from the catalog of TCR beta chain sequences, a statistical classification framework was built. TCRdb took this table from immuneACCESS and kept in-frame rearrangements with V and J called. Such tables lack part of the clones; where checked against another copy, unresolved V genes explain under half of the gap, and the rest is unexplained. V and J calls and clone size are copied from that table; D and trimming were computed from the DNA. Present in this sample are a few hundred thousand clones, around 90% of which were seen just once. The top ten clonotypes cover approximately 3.1% of the sample. For this clone: Its binding antigen is unknown. No base quality information exists; no much larger clone differs at one position.

The donors were included in the validation cohort of 100 to 150 subjects, a group kept apart from the roughly 680-subject first cohort. Findings and caveats that apply to the study as a whole: Most TCR sequences were seen in very few donors, while some public TCRs were found in many individuals. The study gave a list of some 150 TCR beta chains associated with cytomegalovirus. Three of the identified cytomegalovirus-associated TCR beta chains were confirmed in vitro to be specific for cytomegalovirus antigens. According to the authors, the approach could potentially be generalized to other disease states and immunological phenotypes. Of the cluster scores, approximately 94% were above 0 in a later analysis, which found that TCRs clustered in the first cohort also tended to co-occur in the 95 to 150 validation repertoires. Cytomegalovirus status was reported to be diagnosed by the classifier with high specificity and sensitivity in both the original and validation cohorts. All 120 or so repertoires were used to score co-occurrence in the validation cohort in a later analysis, because that analysis had no HLA typing for the cohort.

The CDR3, cysteine through phenylalanine, is 16 amino acids long. Here the CDR3 DNA is all that survives: 48 bases in frame from base 1. Relative to germline, V is 4 bases shorter and J is 3 bases shorter, with 17 bases between their ends. CDR1 and CDR2, looked up from the germline V gene, are SGHDT and YYEEEE. This clonotype was sampled from a woman aged 25-40 years in good health and CMV-seronegative. Sample: PBMCs. The rearrangement combines TRBV5-6 with TRBJ1-5; possibly the D gene is TRBD1, per 6 matching bases. For the CDR3, the sequence is CASSGSGGPDNQPQHF. The DNA sequence is given as TGTGCCAGCAGCGGATCCGGGGGGCCTGACAATCAGCCCCAGCATTTT.